The 13 T cell receptor beta chains in this list originate from one sample, sequenced in a study of shared clonotypes between healthy human individuals. This table comes from immunoSEQ multiplex PCR, and its TCRdb copy is limited to in-frame clones, with some not included. The sample has about 460,000 clones, 60% to 80% seen once. Source material: PBMCs. These receptors came from a woman in her thirties or forties in good health. Some clones in this sample may be carry-over from other donors' samples.

V gene TRBV7-9 combines with J gene TRBJ1-4; perhaps TRBD1 as D (5 bases). The germline V gene encodes CDR1 SEHNR and CDR2 FQNEAQ (reference sequence). The CDR3 sequence is 13 residues long. The V and J ends lost 5 bases and 8 bases respectively, with 12 bases between them. The CDR3 is CASSLGLWEKLFF. The CDR3 DNA is TGTGCCAGCAGCCTGGGGCTGTGGGAAAAACTGTTTTTT.

The chain uses TRBV9 and TRBJ2-1, with D possibly TRBD1 on 5 matching bases. Germline-derived CDR1 and CDR2 are SGDLS and YYNGEE. V shed 0 bases and J shed 6 bases, with 16 bases lying between them. CDR3 length: 16 amino acids. CDR3: CASSVEGVGTRNEQFF. The CDR3 coding sequence is TGTGCCAGCAGCGTAGAAGGGGTGGGTACGCGCAATGAGCAGTTCTTC. Using reference TRBV9 and TRBJ2-1 for the parts outside the CDR3, the full variable domain is DSGVTQTPKHLITATGQRVTLRCSPRSGDLSVYWYQQSLDQGLQFLIQYYNGEERAKGNILERFSAQQFPDLHSELNLSSLELGDSALYFCASSVEGVGTRNEQFFGPGTRLTVL.

J is TRBJ2-3 and V is TRBV20-1, with unresolved D. Germline loops: CDR1 DFQATT, CDR2 SNEGSKA (reference sequence). V gave up 6 bases and J gave up 8 bases, with 12 bases separating them. The length of the CDR3 is 11 residues. Written as DNA, the CDR3 is TGCAGTGCGGACCCTAGTCGTACGCAGTATTTT. This sequence encodes CSADPSRTQYF.

This clone was seen a few times. The chain carries TRBV28 and TRBJ2-7; D perhaps matches TRBD1 (6 bases). With 5 bases removed from V and 12 bases from J, the gap between germline ends came to 14 bases. CDR3 size: 11 residues. Looked up from germline, CDR1 is MDHEN and CDR2 is SYDVKM. Here the CDR3 reads CASSTPTGSYF. CDR3 coding DNA: TGTGCCAGCAGTACACCGACAGGTTCGTACTTC.

This chain links TRBV18 with TRBJ1-5; perhaps TRBD1 as D (6 bases). Germline CDR1 and CDR2: KGHSH and LQKENI. Trimming pared 2 bases from V and 2 bases from J, leaving 10 bases between. The CDR3 runs to 15 residues. CDR3 amino acids: CASSPSGGRNQPQHF. CDR3 nucleotides: TGTGCCAGCTCACCATCTGGGGGCCGCAATCAGCCCCAGCATTTT. Variable domain in full (rest from reference TRBV18 and TRBJ1-5): NAGVMQNPRHLVRRRGQEARLRCSPMKGHSHVYWYRQLPEEGLKFMVYLQKENIIDESGMPKERFSAEFPKEGPSILRIQQVVRGDSAAYFCASSPSGGRNQPQHFGDGTRLSIL.

In nucleotides, the CDR3 is TGTGCCAGCAGTTTATTTGCGGGAGGGCTCTACGAGCAGTACTTC. This encodes CASSLFAGGLYEQYF. The V gene is TRBV27, the J gene TRBJ2-7; TRBD2 agrees at 9 bases. J lost 3 bases, V lost 1 base, and 4 bases had no gene match. Germline V lookup: CDR1 MNHEY, CDR2 SMNVEV (reference sequence). This CDR3 has 15 amino acids.

This clone was seen once. The chain combines TRBV6-5 with TRBJ2-7; a weak D match, TRBD2 (5 bases). Germline assignment: CDR1 MNHEY and CDR2 SVGAGI. V lost 7 bases and J lost 6, with 22 bases in between. The CDR3 has 15 residues. For the CDR3, the DNA is TGTGCCAGCAAAAAAGGAAGGTACGGGGAGTTCGAGCAGTACTTC. This encodes CASKKGRYGEFEQYF.

V gene TRBV18 combines with J gene TRBJ1-5, with TRBD1 matching over 7 bases. This CDR3 spans 17 amino acids. Germline values: CDR1 KGHSH, CDR2 LQKENI. Trimming cost V 0 bases and J 0 bases; bases outside gene matches: 5. The CDR3 DNA is TGTGCCAGCTCACCACCCTCCTCAGGGGGTAGCAATCAGCCCCAGCATTTT. It translates to CASSPPSSGGSNQPQHF.

The table lists this clone with a few counts. The V and J genes are TRBV19 and TRBJ1-5; D may be TRBD1 (5 bases). Germline lookup yields CDR1 LNHDA and CDR2 SQIVND (reference sequence). The CDR3 has 17 residues. Trimming left V 0 bases short and J 2 bases short, with 14 bases between. This chain's CDR3 is CASSIDQGLTGNQPQHF. The CDR3 region has the DNA TGTGCCAGTAGTATAGATCAGGGATTGACGGGCAATCAGCCCCAGCATTTT.

This clone was counted only a few times. The V and J genes are TRBV7-2 and TRBJ2-1; a weak D match, TRBD2 (6 bases). The CDR3 runs to 15 residues. V gave up 3 bases and J gave up 2 bases, with 11 bases separating them. Germline loops: CDR1 SGHTA, CDR2 FQGNSA. The CDR3 here is CASSFDGRAYNEQFF. The CDR3 nucleotides are TGTGCCAGCAGCTTTGACGGGAGAGCCTACAATGAGCAGTTCTTC. The full variable domain, rest sourced from reference TRBV7-2 and TRBJ2-1, is GAGVSQSPSNKVTEKGKDVELRCDPISGHTALYWYRQSLGQGLEFLIYFQGNSAPDKSGLPSDRFSAERTGGSVSTLTIQRTQQEDSAVYLCASSFDGRAYNEQFFGPGTRLTVL.

The V call is TRBV19, the J call TRBJ2-4, with D hard to call. V was cut by 4 bases and J by 1 base, with 5 bases left in between. The CDR3 is 13 amino acids. Germline V gene sequence: CDR1 LNHDA, CDR2 SQIVND (reference sequence). This CDR3 reads CASSRGAKNIQYF. For the CDR3, the DNA is TGTGCCAGTAGTAGGGGTGCCAAAAACATTCAGTACTTC.

This clone came up a few times. The chain carries TRBV30 and TRBJ2-6; either TRBD1 or TRBD2 may fit D (5 bases each). V gave up 4 bases and J gave up 0 bases, with 7 bases separating them. Looked up from germline, CDR1 is GTSNPN and CDR2 is SVGIG (reference sequence). The CDR3 extends over 14 amino acids. The CDR3 sequence is CAWKGTSGANVLTF. The CDR3 DNA reads TGTGCCTGGAAGGGGACCTCTGGGGCCAACGTCCTGACTTTC.

This clone was counted only a few times. The rearrangement uses TRBV7-2 and TRBJ2-5; 9 bases align to TRBD2. The V segment lost 4 bases and the J segment 5 bases; nucleotides outside the gene matches: 5. CDR1 is SGHTA, CDR2 FQGNSA, per germline. The CDR3 length is 14 residues. CDR3 amino acids: CASSSLAGLETQYF. DNA of the CDR3: TGTGCCAGCAGCTCACTAGCGGGCTTGGAGACCCAGTACTTC.